The sequence of this T cell receptor beta chain was determined in a study of blood T cell repertoires in COVID-19. Libraries were prepared by immunoSEQ multiplex PCR; TCRdb keeps only in-frame clonotypes and omits some of them. Seen here are about 130,000 clones, about 80% observed once, and the top ten hold 9.5% to 10%. The germline CDR1 and CDR2 sequences are LNHDA and SQIVND (reference sequence). CDR3 size: 15 residues. Trimming shortened V by 1 base and J by 0 bases, and 7 bases separated the two germline ends. The clonotype originates from a man in his forties with active or convalescent COVID-19. Sample: peripheral blood. V and J are TRBV19 and TRBJ1-5; D not certain. Written as DNA, the CDR3 is TGTGCCAGTAGTATAGGCCCACTTAGCAATCAGCCCCAGCATTTT. Residues: CASSIGPLSNQPQHF. Together with reference TRBV19 and TRBJ1-5, the CDR3 gives the full variable domain: DGGITQSPKYLFRKEGQNVTLSCEQNLNHDAMYWYRQDPGQGLRLIYYSQIVNDFQKGDIAEGYSVSREKKESFPLTVTSAQKNPTAFYLCASSIGPLSNQPQHFGDGTRLSIL.